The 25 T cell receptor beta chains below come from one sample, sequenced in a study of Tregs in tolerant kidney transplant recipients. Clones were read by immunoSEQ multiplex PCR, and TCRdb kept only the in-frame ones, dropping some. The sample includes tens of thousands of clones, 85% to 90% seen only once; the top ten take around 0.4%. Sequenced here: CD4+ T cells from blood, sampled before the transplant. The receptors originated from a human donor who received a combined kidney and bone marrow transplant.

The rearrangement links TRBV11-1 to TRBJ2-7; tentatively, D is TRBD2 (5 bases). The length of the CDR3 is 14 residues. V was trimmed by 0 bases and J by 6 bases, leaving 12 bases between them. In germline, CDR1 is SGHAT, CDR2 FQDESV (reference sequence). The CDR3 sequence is CASSLAGRRTEQYF. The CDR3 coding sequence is TGTGCCAGCAGCTTAGCGGGGAGAAGGACCGAGCAGTACTTC.

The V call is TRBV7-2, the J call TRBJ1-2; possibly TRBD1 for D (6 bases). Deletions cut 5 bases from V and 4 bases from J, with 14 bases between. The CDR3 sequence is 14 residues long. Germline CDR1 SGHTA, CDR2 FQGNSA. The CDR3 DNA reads TGTGCCAGCAGCCGATCAGGGGACGGCTATGGCTACACCTTC. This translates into CASSRSGDGYGYTF.

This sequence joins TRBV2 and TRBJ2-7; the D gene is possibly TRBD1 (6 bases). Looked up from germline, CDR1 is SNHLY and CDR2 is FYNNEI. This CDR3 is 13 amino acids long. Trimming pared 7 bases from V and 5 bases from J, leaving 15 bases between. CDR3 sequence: CASNSGTTHEQYF. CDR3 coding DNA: TGTGCCAGCAATTCCGGGACAACCCACGAGCAGTACTTC.

The DNA for the CDR3 is TGTGCCAGCAGTTTTTGGGGACTAGCGGGAGGGACCCAGTACTTC. Translated: CASSFWGLAGGTQYF. The chain joins TRBV27 to TRBJ2-5; 15 nucleotides align to TRBD2. This CDR3 comprises 15 residues. CDR1 is MNHEY, CDR2 SMNVEV, per germline (reference sequence). After removal of 3 bases from V and 7 bases from J, the junction contained 3 bases not matched to a gene.

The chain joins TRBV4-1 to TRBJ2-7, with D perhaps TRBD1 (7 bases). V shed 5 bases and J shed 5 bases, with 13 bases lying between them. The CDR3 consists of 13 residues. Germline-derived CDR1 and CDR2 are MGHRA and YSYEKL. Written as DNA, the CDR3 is TGCGCCAGCAGCGACGGAGGGGGCCACGAGCAGTACTTC. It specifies CASSDGGGHEQYF.

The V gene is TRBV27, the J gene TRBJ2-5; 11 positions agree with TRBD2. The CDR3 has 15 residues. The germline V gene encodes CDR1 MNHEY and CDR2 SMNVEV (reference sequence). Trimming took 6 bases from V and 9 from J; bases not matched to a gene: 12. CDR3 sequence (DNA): TGTGCCAGCAGGTCATTAGCGGGAGGGGTTTTGGCCCAGTACTTC. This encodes CASRSLAGGVLAQYF.

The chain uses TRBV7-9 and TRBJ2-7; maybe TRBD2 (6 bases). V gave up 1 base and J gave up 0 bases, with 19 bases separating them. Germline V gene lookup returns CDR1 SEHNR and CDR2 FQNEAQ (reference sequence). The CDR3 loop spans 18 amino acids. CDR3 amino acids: CASSLGVVPGLYSYEQYF. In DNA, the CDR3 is TGTGCCAGCAGCTTAGGCGTAGTACCGGGACTTTACTCCTACGAGCAGTACTTC.

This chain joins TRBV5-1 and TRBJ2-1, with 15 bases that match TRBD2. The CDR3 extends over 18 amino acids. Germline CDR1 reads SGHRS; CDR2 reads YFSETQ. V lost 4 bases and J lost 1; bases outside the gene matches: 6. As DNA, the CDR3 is TGCGCCAGCAGCAAAAGTGGACTAGCGGGAGGGTCCTACAATGAGCAGTTCTTC. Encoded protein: CASSKSGLAGGSYNEQFF.

CDR3 DNA sequence: TGTGCCAGCAGTGATGAGATCCAGTTGTTGGGACAGGGAAACACCGGGGAGCTGTTTTTT. Protein sequence: CASSDEIQLLGQGNTGELFF. The genes are TRBV6-1 and TRBJ2-2, with 9 positions matching TRBD1. The germline CDR1 and CDR2 sequences are MNHNS and SASEGT. Trimming took 3 bases from V and 2 from J; bases not matched to a gene: 16. This CDR3 has 20 residues.

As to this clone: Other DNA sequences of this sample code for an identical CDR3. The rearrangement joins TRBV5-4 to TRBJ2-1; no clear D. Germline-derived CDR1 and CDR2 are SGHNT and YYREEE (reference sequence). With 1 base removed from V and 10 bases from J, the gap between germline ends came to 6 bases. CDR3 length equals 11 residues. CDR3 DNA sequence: TGTGCCAGCAGCTTGAACAGAGAGCAGTTCTTC. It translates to CASSLNREQFF.

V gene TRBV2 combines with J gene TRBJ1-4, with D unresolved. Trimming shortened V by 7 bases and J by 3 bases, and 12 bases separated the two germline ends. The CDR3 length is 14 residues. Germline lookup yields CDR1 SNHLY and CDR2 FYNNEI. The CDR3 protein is CASTPQNANEKLFF. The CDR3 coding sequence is TGTGCCAGCACCCCACAGAACGCTAATGAAAAACTGTTTTTT.

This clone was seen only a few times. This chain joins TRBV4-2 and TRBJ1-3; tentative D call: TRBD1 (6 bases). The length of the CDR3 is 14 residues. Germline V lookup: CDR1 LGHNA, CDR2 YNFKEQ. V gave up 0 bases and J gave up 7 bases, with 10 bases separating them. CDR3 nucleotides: TGTGCCAGCAGCCAAGATCTGCAGGGGAACACCATATATTTT. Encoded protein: CASSQDLQGNTIYF.

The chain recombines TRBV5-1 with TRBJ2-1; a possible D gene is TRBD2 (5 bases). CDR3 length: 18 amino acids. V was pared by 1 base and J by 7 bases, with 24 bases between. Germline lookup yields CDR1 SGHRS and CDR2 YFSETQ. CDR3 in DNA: TGCGCCAGCAGCTTGAGACCCGGGGTCCCACTACATTCGAATGAGCAGTTCTTC. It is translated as CASSLRPGVPLHSNEQFF.

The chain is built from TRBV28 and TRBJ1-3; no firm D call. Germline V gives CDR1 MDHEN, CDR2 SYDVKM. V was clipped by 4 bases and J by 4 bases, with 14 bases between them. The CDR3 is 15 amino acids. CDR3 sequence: CASSSDSVRGNTIYF. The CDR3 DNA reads TGTGCCAGCAGTTCGGACTCCGTTCGAGGAAACACCATATATTTT.

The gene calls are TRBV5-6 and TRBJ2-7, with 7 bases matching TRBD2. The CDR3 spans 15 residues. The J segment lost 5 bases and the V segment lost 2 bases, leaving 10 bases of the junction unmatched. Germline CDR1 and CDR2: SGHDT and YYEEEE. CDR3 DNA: TGTGCCAGCAGCTTCATCGGGGGGAGCCGTCACGAGCAGTACTTC. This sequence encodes CASSFIGGSRHEQYF.

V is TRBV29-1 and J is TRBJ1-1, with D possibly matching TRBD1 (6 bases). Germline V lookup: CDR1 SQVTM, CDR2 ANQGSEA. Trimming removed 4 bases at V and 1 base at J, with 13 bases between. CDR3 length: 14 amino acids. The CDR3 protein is CSVVPRGGNTEAFF. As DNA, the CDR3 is TGCAGCGTTGTACCCAGGGGTGGGAACACTGAAGCTTTCTTT. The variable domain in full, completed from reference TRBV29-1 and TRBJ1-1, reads SAVISQKPSRDICQRGTSLTIQCQVDSQVTMMFWYRQQPGQSLTLIATANQGSEATYESGFVIDKFPISRPNLTFSTLTVSNMSPEDSSIYLCSVVPRGGNTEAFFGQGTRLTVV.

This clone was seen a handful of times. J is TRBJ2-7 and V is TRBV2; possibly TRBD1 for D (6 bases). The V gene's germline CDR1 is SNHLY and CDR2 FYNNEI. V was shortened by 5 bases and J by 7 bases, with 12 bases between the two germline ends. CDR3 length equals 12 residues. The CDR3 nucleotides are TGTGCCAGCAGTTCACAGGGTTGGGAGCAGTACTTC. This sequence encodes CASSSQGWEQYF.

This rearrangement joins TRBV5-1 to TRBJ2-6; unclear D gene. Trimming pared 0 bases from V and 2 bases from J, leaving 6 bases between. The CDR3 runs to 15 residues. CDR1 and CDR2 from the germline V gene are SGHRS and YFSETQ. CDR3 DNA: TGCGCCAGCAGCTTGGATGTAACTGGGGCCAACGTCCTGACTTTC. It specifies CASSLDVTGANVLTF.

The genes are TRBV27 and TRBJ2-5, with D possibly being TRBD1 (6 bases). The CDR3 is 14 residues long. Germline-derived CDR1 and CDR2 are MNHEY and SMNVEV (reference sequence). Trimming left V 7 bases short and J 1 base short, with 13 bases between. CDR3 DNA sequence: TGTGCCAGCATGGGGGCAGGGCCCCAAGAGACCCAGTACTTC. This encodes CASMGAGPQETQYF.

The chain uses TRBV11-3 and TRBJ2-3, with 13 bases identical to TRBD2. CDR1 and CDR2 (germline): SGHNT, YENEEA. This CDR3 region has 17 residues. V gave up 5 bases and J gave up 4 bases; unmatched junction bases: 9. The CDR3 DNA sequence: TGTGCCAGCAGCCGGAGAGGACTAGCGGGAGCTCCAGATACGCAGTATTTT. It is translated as CASSRRGLAGAPDTQYF.

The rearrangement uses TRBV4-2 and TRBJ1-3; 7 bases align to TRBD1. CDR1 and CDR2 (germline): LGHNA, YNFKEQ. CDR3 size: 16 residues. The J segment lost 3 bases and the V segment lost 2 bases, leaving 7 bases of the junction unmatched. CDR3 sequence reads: CASSQQTGEYGNTIYF. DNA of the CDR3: TGTGCCAGCAGCCAACAAACAGGGGAGTATGGAAACACCATATATTTT.

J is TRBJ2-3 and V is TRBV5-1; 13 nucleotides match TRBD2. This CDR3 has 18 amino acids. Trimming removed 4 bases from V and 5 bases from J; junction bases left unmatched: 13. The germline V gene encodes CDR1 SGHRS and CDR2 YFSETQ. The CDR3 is CASSPGRGLAGVGDTQYF. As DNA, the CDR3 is TGCGCCAGCAGCCCGGGACGCGGACTAGCGGGAGTTGGAGATACGCAGTATTTT.

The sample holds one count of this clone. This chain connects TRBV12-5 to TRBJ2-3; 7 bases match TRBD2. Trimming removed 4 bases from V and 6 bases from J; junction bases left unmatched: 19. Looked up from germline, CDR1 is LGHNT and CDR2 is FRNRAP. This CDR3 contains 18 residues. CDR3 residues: CASGCRKDAGEAVDTQYF. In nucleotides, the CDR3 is TGTGCTAGTGGTTGCCGAAAGGACGCGGGGGAGGCCGTGGATACGCAGTATTTT.

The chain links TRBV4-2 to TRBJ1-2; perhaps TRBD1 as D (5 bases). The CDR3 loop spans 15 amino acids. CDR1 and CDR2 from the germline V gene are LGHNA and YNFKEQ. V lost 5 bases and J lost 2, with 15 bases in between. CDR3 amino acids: CASSDDSRGNYGYTF. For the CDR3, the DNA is TGTGCCAGCAGCGACGATTCCCGGGGGAACTATGGCTACACCTTC.

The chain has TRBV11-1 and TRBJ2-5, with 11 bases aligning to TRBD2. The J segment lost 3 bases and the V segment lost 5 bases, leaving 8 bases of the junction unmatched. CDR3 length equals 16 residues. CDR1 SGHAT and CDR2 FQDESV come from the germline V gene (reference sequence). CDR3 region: CASSVGPGLAEETQYF. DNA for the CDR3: TGTGCCAGCAGCGTCGGCCCGGGACTAGCGGAAGAGACCCAGTACTTC.